At least ten counts were recorded for the clone carrying this T cell receptor (beta chain). The antigen is undetermined. This entry is derived from a study of T-cell reconstitution after alpha-beta-depleted transplantation in children. Study results and caveats: Newly made T cells mostly supplied T-cell counts and diversity one year after transplant. After transplant, at about two months, alpha-beta T cells were reportedly derived from several hundred expanded graft clones. High day-60 TCRbeta diversity in some patients came from surviving recipient T cells and thymic progenitors.

The CDR3 is made up of 16 amino acids. V was pared by 2 bases and J by 5 bases, with 5 bases of the junction left unmatched. Germline V gene sequence: CDR1 MDHEN, CDR2 SYDVKM. Unique molecular identifiers were incorporated when the TCRbeta library was constructed. TCRdb reprocessed the PCR reads via MiXCR and lists one record per CDR3 protein. In the table there are some 300,000 distinct CDR3 sequences, around 10% of which are singletons. The TCR comes from a boy in the first two years of life with acute myeloid leukemia, due to receive a stem cell transplant. The V and J genes are TRBV28 and TRBJ2-1; TRBD2 matches 11 bases. The source was PBMCs, collected before TCRalphabeta/CD19-depleted stem cell transplant. CDR3 sequence: CASSLPIAGGDNEQFF. The CDR3 DNA reads as TGTGCCAGCAGTTTACCCATAGCGGGAGGGGACAATGAGCAGTTCTTC.